The clone carrying this TCR beta chain appeared a single time. Its antigen is still unknown. Germline assignment: CDR1 SGHTA and CDR2 FQGNSA. This CDR3 is built from 17 residues. V was cut by 5 bases and J by 8 bases, with 25 bases left in between. Clones were sequenced by immunoSEQ multiplex PCR, and TCRdb holds only the in-frame ones, with some missing. Of tens of thousands of clones in the sample, under 85% were seen once. The data belong to a study of graft-versus-host responses after intestinal transplantation. The wider study: In this cohort, recipients had multivisceral, liver-intestinal, or isolated intestinal transplants. Recipients across the board were started on anti-thymocyte globulin induction, then kept on tacrolimus and steroids for two to four years.

Overall study results and limits: The marrow of recipients harbored GvH clones, and ileum or blood showed some of them first.

Specimen: unstimulated CD8+ T cells sorted from spleen or lymph node cells, collected before intestinal transplant. This chain uses TRBV7-2 with TRBJ2-1, with D perhaps being TRBD1 or TRBD2 (5 bases each). This TCR came from a human donor who received an intestinal transplant. As DNA, the CDR3 is TGTGCCAGCAGCCCCTACAGCCGGGACCAGGACGTGGATGAGCAGTTCTTC. Amino acid sequence: CASSPYSRDQDVDEQFF.